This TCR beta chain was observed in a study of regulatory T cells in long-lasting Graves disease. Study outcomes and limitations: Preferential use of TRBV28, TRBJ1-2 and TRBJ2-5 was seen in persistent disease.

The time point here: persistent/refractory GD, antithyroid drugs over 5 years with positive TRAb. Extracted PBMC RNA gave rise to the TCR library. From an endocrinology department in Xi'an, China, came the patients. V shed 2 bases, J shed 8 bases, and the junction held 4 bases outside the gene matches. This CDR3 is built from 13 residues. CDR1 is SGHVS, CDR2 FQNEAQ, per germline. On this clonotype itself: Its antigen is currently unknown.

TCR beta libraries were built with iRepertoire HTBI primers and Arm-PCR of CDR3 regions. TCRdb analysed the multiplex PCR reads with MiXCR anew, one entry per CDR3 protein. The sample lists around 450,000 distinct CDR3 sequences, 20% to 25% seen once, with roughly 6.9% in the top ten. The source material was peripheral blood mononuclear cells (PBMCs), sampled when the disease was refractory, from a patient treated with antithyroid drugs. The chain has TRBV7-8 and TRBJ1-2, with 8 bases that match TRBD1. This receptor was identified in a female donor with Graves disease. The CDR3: CASSLSQGGGYTF. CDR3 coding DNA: TGTGCCAGCAGCTTATCACAGGGGGGAGGCTACACCTTC.